These 27 T cell receptor beta chains share one sample of origin, sequenced in a study of monozygotic twins with inflammatory bowel disease. From the 5' RACE reads, TCRdb lists one entry per CDR3 protein and no DNA. The sample data list about 210,000 distinct CDR3 sequences. The specimen was blood. The receptors derive from a human donor with ulcerative colitis or Crohn's disease, or a healthy co-twin of an affected twin (not recorded which).

CDR3 protein: CASNTGSTDTQYF. This rearrangement joins TRBV10-2 to TRBJ2-3; TCRdb outputs TRBD1, but without DNA this stays unchecked. From germline, CDR1 is WSHSY and CDR2 SAAADI. The CDR3 loop spans 13 amino acids.

This chain joins TRBV4-3 and TRBJ1-2. CDR3 length equals 16 residues. Germline assignment: CDR1 LGHNA and CDR2 YSLEER. CDR3 amino acids: CASSQDPYKVNYGYTF.

V gene TRBV20-1 combines with J gene TRBJ2-7; absent DNA, TCRdb's TRBD2 call cannot be checked. Per the germline V gene, CDR1 is DFQATT and CDR2 is SNEGSKA (reference sequence). This CDR3 is built from 13 residues. The CDR3 protein is CSFSGGAVNEQYF.

This chain uses TRBV24-1 with TRBJ2-1; lacking DNA, the TRBD1 call made by TCRdb goes unchecked. The CDR3 sequence is 14 residues long. Looked up from germline, CDR1 is KGHDR and CDR2 is SFDVKD. The CDR3: CATSPGQSYNEQFF.

The chain employs TRBV6-1 and TRBJ2-1; TCRdb's D gene call, TRBD1, goes unchecked for lack of DNA. Germline loops: CDR1 MNHNS, CDR2 SASEGT. The CDR3 consists of 16 residues. CDR3 amino acids: CANNLSPGQGYNEQFF.

The rearrangement joins TRBV6-5 to TRBJ1-5. This CDR3 contains 15 residues. CDR1 and CDR2 (germline): MNHEY, SVGAGI. The CDR3 reads CASGPSGWGDQPQHF.

The V gene is TRBV29-1, the J gene TRBJ2-6. Germline CDR1 and CDR2: SQVTM and ANQGSEA. The CDR3 extends over 15 amino acids. CDR3 sequence reads: CSVEGGNSGANVLTF. The full variable domain, rest sourced from reference TRBV29-1 and TRBJ2-6, is SAVISQKPSRDICQRGTSLTIQCQVDSQVTMMFWYRQQPGQSLTLIATANQGSEATYESGFVIDKFPISRPNLTFSTLTVSNMSPEDSSIYLCSVEGGNSGANVLTFGAGSRLTVL.

V gene TRBV11-2 combines with J gene TRBJ1-1; TCRdb gives TRBD1 as the D gene, but with no DNA this cannot be confirmed. Looked up from germline, CDR1 is SGHAT and CDR2 is FQNNGV. This CDR3 is built from 13 residues. CDR3 region: CASSLRGQTEAFF.

The chain has TRBV6-2 or TRBV6-3 and TRBJ2-2; without DNA, the TCRdb call of TRBD2 cannot be checked. Germline V gene lookup returns CDR1 MNHEY and CDR2 SVGEGT. The CDR3 loop spans 16 amino acids. CDR3 region: CASSFRTSANTGELFF.

The rearrangement joins TRBV6-5 to TRBJ2-1. The V gene's germline CDR1 is MNHEY and CDR2 SVGAGI. The CDR3 has 12 amino acids. The CDR3 is CASSSAGNEQFF.

The CDR3 protein is CASSYMEATNEKLFF. This chain links TRBV6-5 with TRBJ1-4. The CDR3 runs to 15 residues. Germline lookup yields CDR1 MNHEY and CDR2 SVGAGI.

The CDR3 loop reads CASSFQGALGDTQYF. The chain has TRBV6-5 and TRBJ2-3; TCRdb's D call of TRBD1 is untestable without DNA. This CDR3 is 15 amino acids long. Germline V gene lookup returns CDR1 MNHEY and CDR2 SVGAGI.

The chain recombines TRBV5-4 with TRBJ2-5. CDR1 and CDR2 from the germline V gene are SGHNT and YYREEE (reference sequence). The CDR3 is 14 residues long. CDR3 loop: CASSLGWSQETQYF.

This chain connects TRBV5-4 to TRBJ2-5. This CDR3 is 13 amino acids long. Germline CDR1 is SGHNT and CDR2 is YYREEE (reference sequence). The CDR3 sequence is CASSSSPQETQYF. The variable domain in full, with the rest retrieved from reference TRBV5-4 and TRBJ2-5, is ETGVTQSPTHLIKTRGQQVTLRCSSQSGHNTVSWYQQALGQGPQFIFQYYREEENGRGNFPPRFSGLQFPNYSSELNVNALELDDSALYLCASSSSPQETQYFGPGTRLLVL.

The V call is TRBV5-1, the J call TRBJ2-2; TCRdb's assignment of TRBD1 cannot be checked, as there is no DNA. The CDR3 spans 16 residues. Germline V lookup: CDR1 SGHRS, CDR2 YFSETQ. CDR3 loop: CASSFTGTKGTGELFF.

V gene TRBV18 combines with J gene TRBJ2-3; TCRdb designates TRBD1, a call that cannot be tested without DNA. The CDR3 contains 14 residues. Germline V gene data show CDR1 as KGHSH and CDR2 as LQKENI. The CDR3 loop is CASFPLTDTDTQYF.

The chain couples TRBV27 to TRBJ2-2. The CDR3 covers 11 residues. The germline gives CDR1 MNHEY, CDR2 SMNVEV (reference sequence). CDR3 region: CASSGAGELFF.

The chain has TRBV3-1 and TRBJ2-7; TCRdb names TRBD1, which stays unverified in the absence of DNA. Germline CDR1 LGHDT, CDR2 YNNKEL (reference sequence). CDR3 length equals 13 residues. The CDR3 loop reads CASSQDGGWEQYF.

The J gene is TRBJ2-1, the V gene TRBV7-8; without DNA, the TCRdb call of TRBD1 cannot be checked. Germline loops: CDR1 SGHVS, CDR2 FQNEAQ. This CDR3 has 15 residues. CDR3 region: CASSLRGDTYNEQFF.

The CDR3 is CASSFSRDANYGYTF. This chain uses TRBV5-5 with TRBJ1-2; absent DNA, TCRdb's TRBD1 call cannot be checked. The germline CDR1 and CDR2 sequences are SGHKS and YYEKEE (reference sequence). This CDR3 comprises 15 residues.

V gene TRBV11-2 combines with J gene TRBJ2-5; TCRdb's D gene call, TRBD1, goes unchecked for lack of DNA. This CDR3 has 15 amino acids. Germline V gene data show CDR1 as SGHAT and CDR2 as FQNNGV. CDR3 protein: CASSLVTGGAETQYF.

This chain links TRBV4-2 with TRBJ1-2; no DNA is available, so the TRBD1 call from TCRdb remains unchecked. Germline CDR1 and CDR2: LGHNA and YNFKEQ. This CDR3 has 16 amino acids. This chain's CDR3 is CASSQALLDTDYGYTF.

The genes are TRBV7-3 and TRBJ2-2; TCRdb calls TRBD1, which cannot be checked without DNA. Germline lookup yields CDR1 SGHTA and CDR2 FQGTGA. CDR3 length equals 15 residues. This chain's CDR3 is CASSTTSTVGGELFF.

The chain uses TRBV20-1 and TRBJ2-7. CDR1 is DFQATT, CDR2 SNEGSKA, per germline (reference sequence). The CDR3 extends over 12 amino acids. CDR3 in amino acids: CSGLNRAYEQYF.

This chain connects TRBV27 to TRBJ2-7; TCRdb's assignment of TRBD2 cannot be checked, as there is no DNA. This CDR3 comprises 15 residues. Germline-derived CDR1 and CDR2 are MNHEY and SMNVEV (reference sequence). The CDR3 protein is CASSGYGREAYEQYF.

The J gene is TRBJ2-1, the V gene TRBV28. The CDR3 runs to 13 residues. Germline V gene sequence: CDR1 MDHEN, CDR2 SYDVKM. The CDR3 sequence: CASSWVRNNEQFF. The complete variable domain, with remaining parts taken from reference TRBV28 and TRBJ2-1, reads DVKVTQSSRYLVKRTGEKVFLECVQDMDHENMFWYRQDPGLGLRLIYFSYDVKMKEKGDIPEGYSVSREKKERFSLILESASTNQTSMYLCASSWVRNNEQFFGPGTRLTVL.

The chain uses TRBV5-6 and TRBJ1-6. The CDR3 runs 12 residues. Germline lookup yields CDR1 SGHDT and CDR2 YYEEEE. The CDR3 sequence is CASSPPNSPLHF.